These 20 T cell receptor beta chains share one sample of origin, sequenced in a study of shared clonotypes between healthy human individuals. Repertoires were generated with immunoSEQ multiplex PCR, while TCRdb's copy carries only in-frame clones and drops some. The data show under 2.5 million clones, with roughly 90% seen just once and around 0.35% held by the top ten. Material: naive CD4+ T cells from PBMCs. Subset here: CD45RA+ positively selected. The source is a man between 18 and 35 years old in good health. Some clones in this sample may be carry-over from other donors' samples.

The genes are TRBV5-4 and TRBJ2-3; the match to TRBD2 covers 14 bases. With V trimmed by 4 bases and J by 8 bases, 15 bases remained unmatched. The CDR3 totals 18 residues. Germline lookup yields CDR1 SGHNT and CDR2 YYREEE (reference sequence). The CDR3 sequence is CASSHRQGLAGVIATQYF. The CDR3 DNA reads TGTGCCAGCAGCCATCGGCAGGGACTAGCGGGAGTGATCGCTACGCAGTATTTT. Full variable domain (missing parts from reference TRBV5-4 and TRBJ2-3): ETGVTQSPTHLIKTRGQQVTLRCSSQSGHNTVSWYQQALGQGPQFIFQYYREEENGRGNFPPRFSGLQFPNYSSELNVNALELDDSALYLCASSHRQGLAGVIATQYFGPGTRLTVL.

The chain is built from TRBV28 and TRBJ2-5; TRBD2 matches at 10 bases. The V gene's germline CDR1 is MDHEN and CDR2 SYDVKM. The V segment lost 6 bases and the J segment 6 bases; nucleotides outside the gene matches: 7. This CDR3 is built from 14 residues. The CDR3 loop is CASSSSGSGKTQYF. The DNA for the CDR3 is TGTGCCAGCAGCTCTAGCGGGAGTGGGAAGACCCAGTACTTC.

The V call is TRBV4-2, the J call TRBJ2-5; TRBD2 matches at 10 bases. Trimming took 4 bases from V and 11 from J; bases not matched to a gene: 16. The CDR3 contains 16 residues. Germline CDR1 and CDR2: LGHNA and YNFKEQ. The CDR3 sequence: CASSRLLAGSLREQYF. Here the CDR3 DNA reads TGTGCCAGCAGCCGCCTACTAGCGGGATCACTGCGGGAGCAGTACTTC.

V and J are TRBV6-5 and TRBJ2-7; TRBD1 matches at 8 bases. CDR1 is MNHEY, CDR2 SVGAGI, per germline. The CDR3 contains 13 residues. V was pared by 6 bases and J by 5 bases, with 6 bases of the junction left unmatched. The CDR3 sequence: CASRRQGSHEQYF. DNA for the CDR3: TGTGCCAGCAGGAGACAGGGGTCCCACGAGCAGTACTTC.

The V call is TRBV7-8, the J call TRBJ2-1; 8 positions match TRBD2. The V gene's germline CDR1 is SGHVS and CDR2 FQNEAQ. The CDR3 covers 14 residues. The trim removed 2 bases at V and 8 bases at J, leaving 5 bases unmatched. CDR3 amino acids: CASSLTGRADEQFF. In nucleotides, the CDR3 is TGTGCCAGCAGCTTAACCGGGAGGGCCGATGAGCAGTTCTTC.

The V call is TRBV11-3, the J call TRBJ2-1; possible D gene TRBD2, 5 bases. Trimming stripped 5 bases from V and 5 bases from J, with 10 bases between. The CDR3 contains 13 residues. Germline values: CDR1 SGHNT, CDR2 YENEEA. The CDR3 DNA is TGTGCCAGCAGCAGATCTAGCAACAATGAGCAGTTCTTC. Protein sequence: CASSRSSNNEQFF. The entire variable domain, with the rest obtained from reference TRBV11-3 and TRBJ2-1, is as follows: EAGVVQSPRYKIIEKKQPVAFWCNPISGHNTLYWYLQNLGQGPELLIRYENEEAVDDSQLPKDRFSAERLKGVDSTLKIQPAELGDSAVYLCASSRSSNNEQFFGPGTRLTVL.

The chain recombines TRBV28 with TRBJ2-3; TRBD1 might be the D (6 bases). This CDR3 is 18 amino acids long. Between the trimmed V and J ends, which lost 6 bases and 1 base, there was a span of 23 bases. CDR1 is MDHEN, CDR2 SYDVKM, per germline. For the CDR3, the DNA is TGTGCCAGCAGCCCACCGGGACATACCGTCTGGGGCACAGATACGCAGTATTTT. Residues: CASSPPGHTVWGTDTQYF.

The chain couples TRBV11-2 to TRBJ2-5; no firm D call. The CDR3 extends over 11 amino acids. V was cut by 1 base and J by 11 bases, with 8 bases left in between. Per the germline V gene, CDR1 is SGHAT and CDR2 is FQNNGV. The CDR3 DNA is TGTGCCAGCAGCTTAGGGCCAGAGCAGTACTTC. Residues: CASSLGPEQYF.

The CDR3 DNA reads as TGCGCCAGCAGCCAGCTCGGACTGGAGCTAGCCAAAAACATTCAGTACTTC. Its protein is CASSQLGLELAKNIQYF. The V call is TRBV4-1, the J call TRBJ2-4; D perhaps matches TRBD2 (5 bases). CDR3 size: 17 residues. In germline, CDR1 is MGHRA, CDR2 YSYEKL. The ends were cut back, 3 bases at V and 0 bases at J, with 15 bases in the middle.

As concerns this clone: The same CDR3 is also encoded by other DNA sequences in this sample. The V gene is TRBV9, the J gene TRBJ2-3; perhaps TRBD2 as D (6 bases). Deletions cut 0 bases from V and 3 bases from J, with 8 bases between. The CDR3 totals 14 residues. Per germline, CDR1 SGDLS and CDR2 YYNGEE. CDR3 coding DNA: TGTGCCAGCAGCGTAGCGGGAGCAACAGATACGCAGTATTTT. Encoded protein: CASSVAGATDTQYF.

The J gene is TRBJ2-7, the V gene TRBV4-2; TRBD2 might be the D (6 bases). Looked up from germline, CDR1 is LGHNA and CDR2 is YNFKEQ. The CDR3 is 18 residues long. V lost 0 bases, J lost 7 bases, and 25 bases lay in between. In DNA, the CDR3 is TGTGCCAGCAGCCAAGATCTTAGCGGTCCCGGGACGGGGAGTGAGCAGTACTTC. Protein sequence: CASSQDLSGPGTGSEQYF.

The chain links TRBV5-1 to TRBJ2-3, with D perhaps TRBD2 (5 bases). The germline V and J ends were trimmed by 0 bases and 4 bases, with 18 bases remaining between them. The CDR3 is 17 residues long. Looked up from germline, CDR1 is SGHRS and CDR2 is YFSETQ. As DNA, the CDR3 is TGCGCCAGCAGCTTGGGCGACTACCTGCCTCAACCAGATACGCAGTATTTT. Protein: CASSLGDYLPQPDTQYF. The complete variable domain, with remaining parts taken from reference TRBV5-1 and TRBJ2-3, reads KAGVTQTPRYLIKTRGQQVTLSCSPISGHRSVSWYQQTPGQGLQFLFEYFSETQRNKGNFPGRFSGRQFSNSRSEMNVSTLELGDSALYLCASSLGDYLPQPDTQYFGPGTRLTVL.

The rearrangement uses TRBV18 and TRBJ1-4, with D hard to call. Trimming pared 5 bases from V and 7 bases from J, leaving 14 bases between. CDR1 is KGHSH, CDR2 LQKENI, per germline. The CDR3 runs to 14 residues. CDR3 bases: TGTGCCAGCTCAGGACGGACCTCCGGTGAAAAACTGTTTTTT. Its protein product is CASSGRTSGEKLFF.

This chain joins TRBV5-4 and TRBJ1-2; D might be TRBD1 (5 bases). Trimming shortened V by 4 bases and J by 0 bases, and 19 bases separated the two germline ends. Looked up from germline, CDR1 is SGHNT and CDR2 is YYREEE (reference sequence). CDR3 length: 17 amino acids. In nucleotides, the CDR3 is TGTGCCAGCAGCCCGTATGGGACCGTCGGGGCTAACTATGGCTACACCTTC. Translating gives CASSPYGTVGANYGYTF.

The CDR3 bases are TGTGCCAGCAGCGTAGTAACCGCGGGAGATACGCAGTATTTT. It is translated as CASSVVTAGDTQYF. The rearrangement links TRBV9 to TRBJ2-3; the D gene is possibly TRBD2 (5 bases). This CDR3 is built from 14 residues. Trimming cost V 0 bases and J 5 bases, with 10 bases left between them. Germline V gives CDR1 SGDLS, CDR2 YYNGEE.

This chain joins TRBV19 and TRBJ2-1; tentatively, D is TRBD2 (7 bases). This CDR3 has 14 amino acids. The germline V gene encodes CDR1 LNHDA and CDR2 SQIVND (reference sequence). Between the trimmed V and J ends, which lost 5 bases and 7 bases, there was a span of 15 bases. DNA of the CDR3: TGTGCCAGTAGTTGGGGGGGCGCAGGGAATGAGCAGTTCTTC. It is translated as CASSWGGAGNEQFF.

Here the CDR3 DNA reads TGTGCCTGGATAGACAGGGGGCTGGGTAATGAGCAGTTCTTC. Translation: CAWIDRGLGNEQFF. The chain uses TRBV30 and TRBJ2-1; 10 nucleotides agree with TRBD1. Per germline, CDR1 GTSNPN and CDR2 SVGIG (reference sequence). J was trimmed by 7 bases and V by 4 bases; bases with no gene match: 7. The CDR3 is 14 amino acids.

The J gene is TRBJ1-3, the V gene TRBV28, with 7 bases aligning to TRBD1. V shed 4 bases, J shed 8 bases, and the junction held 11 bases outside the gene matches. CDR1 and CDR2 from the germline V gene are MDHEN and SYDVKM. CDR3 length: 15 amino acids. The CDR3 sequence: CASSSLTGVGDTIYF. The DNA of the CDR3 is TGTGCCAGCAGTTCACTCACAGGGGTGGGAGACACCATATATTTT.

The gene calls are TRBV5-4 and TRBJ2-1; no firm D call. Germline CDR1 SGHNT, CDR2 YYREEE (reference sequence). Trimming cost V 4 bases and J 5 bases, with 10 bases left between them. The CDR3 contains 13 residues. The CDR3 nucleotides read TGTGCCAGCAGCCCCAGGACCCACAATGAGCAGTTCTTC. Translated: CASSPRTHNEQFF.

The rearrangement joins TRBV9 to TRBJ2-1; 7 bases are a match to TRBD1. After removal of 3 bases from V and 0 bases from J, the junction contained 6 bases not matched to a gene. Germline V CDR1 and CDR2: SGDLS, YYNGEE. The CDR3 loop spans 16 amino acids. The CDR3 coding sequence is TGTGCCAGCAGCGACCCGACAGGGTTCTCCTACAATGAGCAGTTCTTC. Its translation is CASSDPTGFSYNEQFF. Variable domain in full (rest from reference TRBV9 and TRBJ2-1): DSGVTQTPKHLITATGQRVTLRCSPRSGDLSVYWYQQSLDQGLQFLIQYYNGEERAKGNILERFSAQQFPDLHSELNLSSLELGDSALYFCASSDPTGFSYNEQFFGPGTRLTVL.